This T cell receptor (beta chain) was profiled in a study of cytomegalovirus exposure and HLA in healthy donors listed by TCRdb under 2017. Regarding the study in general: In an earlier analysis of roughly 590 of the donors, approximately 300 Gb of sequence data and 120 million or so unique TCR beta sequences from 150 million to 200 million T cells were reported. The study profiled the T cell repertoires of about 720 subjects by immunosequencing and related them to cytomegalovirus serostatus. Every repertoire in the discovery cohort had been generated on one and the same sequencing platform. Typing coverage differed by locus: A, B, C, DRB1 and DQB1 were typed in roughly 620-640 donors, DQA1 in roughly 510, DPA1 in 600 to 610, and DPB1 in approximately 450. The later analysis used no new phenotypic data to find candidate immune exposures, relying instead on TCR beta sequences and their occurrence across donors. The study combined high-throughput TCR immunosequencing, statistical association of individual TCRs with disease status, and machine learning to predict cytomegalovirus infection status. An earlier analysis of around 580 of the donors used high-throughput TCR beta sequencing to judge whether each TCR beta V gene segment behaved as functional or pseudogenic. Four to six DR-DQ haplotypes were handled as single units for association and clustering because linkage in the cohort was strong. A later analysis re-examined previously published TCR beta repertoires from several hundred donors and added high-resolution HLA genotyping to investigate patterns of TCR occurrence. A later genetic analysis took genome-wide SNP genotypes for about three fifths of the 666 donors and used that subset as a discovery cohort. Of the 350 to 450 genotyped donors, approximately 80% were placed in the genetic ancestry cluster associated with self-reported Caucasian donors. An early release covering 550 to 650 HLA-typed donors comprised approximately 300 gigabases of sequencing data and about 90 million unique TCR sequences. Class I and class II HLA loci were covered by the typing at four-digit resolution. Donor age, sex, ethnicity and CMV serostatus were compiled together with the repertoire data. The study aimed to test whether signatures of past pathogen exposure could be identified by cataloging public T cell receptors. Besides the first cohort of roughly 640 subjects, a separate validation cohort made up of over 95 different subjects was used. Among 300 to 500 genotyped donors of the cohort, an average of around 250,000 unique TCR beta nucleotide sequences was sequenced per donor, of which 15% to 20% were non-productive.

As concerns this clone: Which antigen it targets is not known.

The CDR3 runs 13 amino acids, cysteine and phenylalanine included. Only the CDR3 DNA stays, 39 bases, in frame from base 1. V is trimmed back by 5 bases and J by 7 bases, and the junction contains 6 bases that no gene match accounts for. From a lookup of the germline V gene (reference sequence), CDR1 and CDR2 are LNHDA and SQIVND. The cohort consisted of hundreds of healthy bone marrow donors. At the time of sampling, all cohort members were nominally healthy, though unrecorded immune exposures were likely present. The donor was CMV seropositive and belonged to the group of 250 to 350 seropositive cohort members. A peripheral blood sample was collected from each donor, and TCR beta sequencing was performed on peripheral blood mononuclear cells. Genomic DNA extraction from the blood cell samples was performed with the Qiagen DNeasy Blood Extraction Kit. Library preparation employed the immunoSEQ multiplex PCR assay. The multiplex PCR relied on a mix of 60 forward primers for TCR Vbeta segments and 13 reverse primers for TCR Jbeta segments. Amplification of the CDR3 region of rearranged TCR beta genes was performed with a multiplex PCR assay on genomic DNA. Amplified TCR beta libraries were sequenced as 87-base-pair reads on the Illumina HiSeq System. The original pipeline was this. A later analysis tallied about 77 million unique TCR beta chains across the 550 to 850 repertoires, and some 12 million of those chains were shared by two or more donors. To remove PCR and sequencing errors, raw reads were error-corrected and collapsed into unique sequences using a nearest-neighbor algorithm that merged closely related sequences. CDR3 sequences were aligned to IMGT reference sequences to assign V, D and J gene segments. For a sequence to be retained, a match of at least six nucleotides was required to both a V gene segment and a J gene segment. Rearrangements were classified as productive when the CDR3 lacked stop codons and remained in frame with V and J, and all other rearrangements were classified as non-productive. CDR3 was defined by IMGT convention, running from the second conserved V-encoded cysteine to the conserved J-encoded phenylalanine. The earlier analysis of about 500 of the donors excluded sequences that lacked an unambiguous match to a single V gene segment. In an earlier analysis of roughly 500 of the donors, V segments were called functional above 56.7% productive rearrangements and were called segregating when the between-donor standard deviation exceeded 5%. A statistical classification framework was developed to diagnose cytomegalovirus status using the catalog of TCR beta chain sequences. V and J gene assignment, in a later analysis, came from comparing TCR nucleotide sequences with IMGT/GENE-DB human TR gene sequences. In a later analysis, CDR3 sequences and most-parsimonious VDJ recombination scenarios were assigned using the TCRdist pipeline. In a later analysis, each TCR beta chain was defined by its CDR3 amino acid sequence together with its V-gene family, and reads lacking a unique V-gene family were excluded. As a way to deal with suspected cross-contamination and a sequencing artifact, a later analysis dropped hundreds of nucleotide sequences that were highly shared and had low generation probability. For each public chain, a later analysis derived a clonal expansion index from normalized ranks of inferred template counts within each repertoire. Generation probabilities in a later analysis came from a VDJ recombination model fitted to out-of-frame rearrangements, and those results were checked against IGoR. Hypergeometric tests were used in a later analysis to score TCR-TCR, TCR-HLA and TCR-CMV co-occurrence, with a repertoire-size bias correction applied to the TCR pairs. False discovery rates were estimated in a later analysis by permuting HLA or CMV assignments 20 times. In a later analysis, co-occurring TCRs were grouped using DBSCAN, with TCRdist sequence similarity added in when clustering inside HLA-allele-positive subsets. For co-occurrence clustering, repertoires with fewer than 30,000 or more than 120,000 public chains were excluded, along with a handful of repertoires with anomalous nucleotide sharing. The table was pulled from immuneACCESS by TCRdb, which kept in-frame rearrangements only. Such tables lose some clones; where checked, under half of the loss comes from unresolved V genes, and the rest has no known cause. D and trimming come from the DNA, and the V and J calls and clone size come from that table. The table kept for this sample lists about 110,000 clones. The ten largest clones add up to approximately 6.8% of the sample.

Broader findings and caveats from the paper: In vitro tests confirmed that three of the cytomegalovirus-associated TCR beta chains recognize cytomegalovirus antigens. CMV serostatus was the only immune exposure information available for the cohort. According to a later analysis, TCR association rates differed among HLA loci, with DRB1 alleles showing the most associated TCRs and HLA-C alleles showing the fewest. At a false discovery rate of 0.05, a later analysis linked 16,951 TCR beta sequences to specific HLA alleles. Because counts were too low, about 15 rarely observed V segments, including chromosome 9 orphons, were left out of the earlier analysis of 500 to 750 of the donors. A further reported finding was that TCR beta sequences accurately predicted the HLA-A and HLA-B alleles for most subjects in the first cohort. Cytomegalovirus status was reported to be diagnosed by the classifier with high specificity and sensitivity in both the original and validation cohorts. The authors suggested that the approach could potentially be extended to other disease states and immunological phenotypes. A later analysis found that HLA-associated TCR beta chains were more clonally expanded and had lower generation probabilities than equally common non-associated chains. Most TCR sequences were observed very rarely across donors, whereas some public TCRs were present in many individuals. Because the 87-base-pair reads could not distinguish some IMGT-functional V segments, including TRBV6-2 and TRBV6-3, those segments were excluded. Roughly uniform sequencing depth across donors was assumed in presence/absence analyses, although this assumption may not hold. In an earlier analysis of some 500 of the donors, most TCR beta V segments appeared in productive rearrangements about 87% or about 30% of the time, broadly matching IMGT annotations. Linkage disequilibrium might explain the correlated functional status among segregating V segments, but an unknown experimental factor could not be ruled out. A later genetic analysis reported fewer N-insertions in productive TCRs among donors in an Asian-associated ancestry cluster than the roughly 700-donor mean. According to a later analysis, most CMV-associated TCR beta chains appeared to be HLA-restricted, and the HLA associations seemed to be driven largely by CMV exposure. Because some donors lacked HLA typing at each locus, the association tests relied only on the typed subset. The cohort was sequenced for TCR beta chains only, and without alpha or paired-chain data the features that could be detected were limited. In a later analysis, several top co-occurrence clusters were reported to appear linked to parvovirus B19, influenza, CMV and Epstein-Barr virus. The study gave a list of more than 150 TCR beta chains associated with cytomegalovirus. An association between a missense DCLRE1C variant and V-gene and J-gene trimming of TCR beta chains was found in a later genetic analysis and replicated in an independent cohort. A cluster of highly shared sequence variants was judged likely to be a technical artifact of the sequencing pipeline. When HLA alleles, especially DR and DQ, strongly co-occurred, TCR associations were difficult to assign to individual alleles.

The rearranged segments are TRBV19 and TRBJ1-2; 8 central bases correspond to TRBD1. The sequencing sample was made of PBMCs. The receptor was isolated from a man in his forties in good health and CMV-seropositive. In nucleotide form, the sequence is TGTGCCAGTAGTGAAGGACAGGGTCGTGGCTACACCTTC. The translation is CASSEGQGRGYTF.